The 20 T cell receptor beta chains below all came from one sample that was sequenced in a study of PD-1 blockade in classical Hodgkin lymphoma. Generated by immunoSEQ multiplex PCR, the TCRdb table keeps only in-frame clones and is missing some. This sample has approximately 150,000 clones, with approximately 72% found just once. No patient escaped relapse after autologous stem cell transplantation, and brentuximab vedotin exposure varied. The specimen was peripheral blood mononuclear cells (PBMCs), collected before the second cycle of nivolumab. The receptor source for this set is a human donor with classical Hodgkin lymphoma.

This chain uses TRBV6-1 with TRBJ1-2; unclear D gene. Trimming shortened V by 5 bases and J by 1 base, and 14 bases separated the two germline ends. The CDR3 has 15 residues. Per the germline V gene, CDR1 is MNHNS and CDR2 is SASEGT. The CDR3, as DNA: TGTGCCAGCAGTTCCTGGCAGCTTAATAACTATGGCTACACCTTC. Protein product: CASSSWQLNNYGYTF.

Written as DNA, the CDR3 is TGTGCCAGCAGCTTAGGGGGGACAGGGGGCGCCTATGGCTACACCTTC. Translating it yields CASSLGGTGGAYGYTF. This chain uses TRBV7-9 with TRBJ1-2; 12 positions match TRBD1. J was trimmed by 4 bases and V by 1 base; bases with no gene match: 4. Germline CDR1 reads SEHNR; CDR2 reads FQNEAQ (reference sequence). The CDR3 is 16 residues long.

The chain couples TRBV5-1 to TRBJ2-1, with 8 bases identical to TRBD1. The CDR3 loop spans 16 amino acids. Trimming cost V 4 bases and J 2 bases; bases outside gene matches: 8. Germline V gene data show CDR1 as SGHRS and CDR2 as YFSETQ. For the CDR3, the DNA is TGCGCCAGCAGCGGCTCTCAGGGGGCTGCCTACAATGAGCAGTTCTTC. Its translation is CASSGSQGAAYNEQFF.

V usage is TRBV5-4 and J usage is TRBJ2-5; 12 bases are shared with TRBD2. CDR1 SGHNT and CDR2 YYREEE come from the germline V gene (reference sequence). CDR3 length: 17 amino acids. V was pared by 3 bases and J by 4 bases, with 10 bases of the junction left unmatched. The CDR3 nucleotides are TGTGCCAGCAGCTCTATGACTAGCGGGAGCCAGGTAGAGACCCAGTACTTC. It encodes CASSSMTSGSQVETQYF. Supplemented by reference TRBV5-4 and TRBJ2-5, the full variable domain reads ETGVTQSPTHLIKTRGQQVTLRCSSQSGHNTVSWYQQALGQGPQFIFQYYREEENGRGNFPPRFSGLQFPNYSSELNVNALELDDSALYLCASSSMTSGSQVETQYFGPGTRLLVL.

In this sample, this clone turned up a few times. The chain recombines TRBV19 with TRBJ2-1, with D possibly TRBD1 on 6 matching bases. Deletions cut 0 bases from V and 6 bases from J, with 18 bases between. Germline CDR1 reads LNHDA; CDR2 reads SQIVND (reference sequence). This CDR3 is built from 17 residues. The CDR3, as DNA: TGTGCCAGTAGTATAGATCTCCCCTCCCCAGGGGCCAATGAGCAGTTCTTC. Translated, it gives CASSIDLPSPGANEQFF.

This rearrangement joins TRBV7-2 to TRBJ2-7; 11 nucleotides align to TRBD1. The CDR3 extends over 15 amino acids. The V and J ends lost 5 bases and 4 bases, in that order; junction bases with no gene match: 7. The germline CDR1 and CDR2 sequences are SGHTA and FQGNSA. Written as DNA, the CDR3 is TGTGCCAGCAGCACAGCTGGGACAGGGGGTTACGAGCAGTACTTC. This translates into CASSTAGTGGYEQYF.

The genes are TRBV27 and TRBJ2-7; 11 nucleotides line up with TRBD2. Germline CDR1 and CDR2: MNHEY and SMNVEV (reference sequence). The CDR3 sequence is 17 residues long. V was clipped by 2 bases and J by 3 bases; unmatched bases: 9. For the CDR3, the DNA is TGTGCCAGCAGTTTAGGGATTACTAGCGGGAGATTCTACGAGCAGTACTTC. This translates into CASSLGITSGRFYEQYF.

The chain recombines TRBV6-6 with TRBJ2-6; D may be TRBD1 or TRBD2 (5 bases each). The germline gives CDR1 MNHNY, CDR2 SVGAGI (reference sequence). The CDR3 has 15 amino acids. V was clipped by 2 bases and J by 1 base, with 6 bases between them. The CDR3 is CASSYEGSGANVLTF. The CDR3 coding sequence is TGTGCCAGCAGTTACGAGGGGTCTGGGGCCAACGTCCTGACTTTC.

The rearrangement links TRBV21-1 to TRBJ1-6; the DNA was not compared with TRBD1, the D call given in the table. TRBV21-1 is tagged as a pseudogene. This CDR3 has 15 amino acids. The CDR3 loop reads CASSNQGVGYSPLHF. The CDR3 coding sequence is TGTGCCAGCAGCAACCAGGGGGTAGGATATTCACCCCTCCACTTT.

The V call is TRBV7-2, the J call TRBJ2-5; D gene uncertain. Trimming took off 0 bases at V and 5 bases at J, with 7 bases between the two ends. The CDR3 runs to 13 residues. Germline V gene sequence: CDR1 SGHTA, CDR2 FQGNSA. CDR3 loop: CASSLADGETQYF. The CDR3 DNA reads as TGTGCCAGCAGCTTAGCGGATGGCGAGACCCAGTACTTC.

The chain couples TRBV5-4 to TRBJ2-7; TRBD2 matches 14 bases. V gave up 0 bases and J gave up 9 bases; unmatched junction bases: 5. The length of the CDR3 is 15 residues. Germline lookup yields CDR1 SGHNT and CDR2 YYREEE (reference sequence). The CDR3 region has the DNA TGTGCCAGCAGCTTGGGGACTAGCGGGAGGACAGCGCAGTACTTC. It yields the protein CASSLGTSGRTAQYF.

The V call is TRBV11-2, the J call TRBJ1-2, with D tentatively TRBD1 (5 bases). Looked up from germline, CDR1 is SGHAT and CDR2 is FQNNGV. V lost 1 base, J lost 3 bases, and 9 bases lay in between. The CDR3 sequence is 14 residues long. The DNA of the CDR3 is TGTGCCAGCAGCTTAGGCTGGGGGGACTATGGCTACACCTTC. Protein: CASSLGWGDYGYTF.

The chain combines TRBV19 with TRBJ2-5; the match to TRBD1 covers 9 bases. Trimming cost V 1 base and J 3 bases; bases outside gene matches: 3. Germline CDR1 is LNHDA and CDR2 is SQIVND (reference sequence). This CDR3 comprises 15 residues. This CDR3 is CASSIATGGKETQYF. The CDR3 nucleotides are TGTGCCAGTAGTATAGCGACAGGGGGAAAAGAGACCCAGTACTTC.

The V and J genes are TRBV19 and TRBJ2-1; possibly TRBD2 for D (6 bases). In germline, CDR1 is LNHDA, CDR2 SQIVND (reference sequence). Trimming pared 8 bases from V and 4 bases from J, leaving 15 bases between. The CDR3 runs 14 residues. The chain's CDR3 is CASSYRDLYNEQFF. CDR3 DNA: TGTGCCAGTTCCTACCGGGACTTATACAATGAGCAGTTCTTC.

The CDR3 loop reads CASSEVGFAPLHF. As DNA, the CDR3 is TGTGCCAGCAGTGAGGTGGGATTTGCCCCCCTCCACTTT. The rearrangement uses TRBV6-1 and TRBJ1-6; D uncertain. Trimming stripped 3 bases from V and 13 bases from J, with 13 bases between. This CDR3 is 13 amino acids long. The germline gives CDR1 MNHNS, CDR2 SASEGT.

CDR3 bases: TGTGCCAGCAGCTTGCTTGGGGGCGCACGGACAACTAATGAAAAACTGTTTTTT. Translated: CASSLLGGARTTNEKLFF. J is TRBJ1-4 and V is TRBV5-6, with TRBD1 as a possible D gene (6 bases). Germline lookup yields CDR1 SGHDT and CDR2 YYEEEE. V lost 1 base and J 0 bases, leaving 16 bases between the germline ends. The CDR3 contains 18 residues.

This clone appeared many times. CDR3 residues: CSVGGSQENQPQHF. DNA of the CDR3: TGCAGCGTCGGAGGGTCCCAGGAGAATCAGCCCCAGCATTTT. This chain connects TRBV29-1 to TRBJ1-5; no definite D call. The germline V gene has CDR1 SQVTM and CDR2 ANQGSEA. The CDR3 runs 14 residues. Trimming cost V 6 bases and J 4 bases, with 16 bases left between them.

This clone appeared a few times. The J gene is TRBJ2-7, the V gene TRBV9; 9 bases map to TRBD2. CDR1 is SGDLS, CDR2 YYNGEE, per germline. The CDR3 is 16 residues long. V trimming: 0 bases; J trimming: 2 bases; junction bases outside the gene matches: 6. Here the CDR3 DNA reads TGTGCCAGCAGCGTAGGACTAGCGGAGACTGCCTACGAGCAGTACTTC. It specifies CASSVGLAETAYEQYF.

The rearrangement uses TRBV7-6 and TRBJ1-5, with a tentative D call TRBD1 (6 bases). Trimming pared 5 bases from V and 12 bases from J, leaving 14 bases between. The CDR3 is 12 amino acids. Germline lookup yields CDR1 SGHVS and CDR2 FNYEAQ. The DNA for the CDR3 is TGTGCCAGCAGCAATTCGGGGGACATCCAGCATTTT. This translates into CASSNSGDIQHF.

This chain uses TRBV7-2 with TRBJ2-2, with 7 bases aligning to TRBD1. The germline V gene encodes CDR1 SGHTA and CDR2 FQGNSA. This CDR3 region has 20 residues. V trimming: 0 bases; J trimming: 0 bases; junction bases outside the gene matches: 13. Written as DNA, the CDR3 is TGTGCCAGCAGCTTAGCGCGAGGGGGCCGTAGATCCGCGAACACCGGGGAGCTGTTTTTT. Protein product: CASSLARGGRRSANTGELFF.